This paragraph covers one T cell receptor beta chain sequence. These data belong to a study of control samples from healthy donors and cancer patients. The method was immunoSEQ multiplex PCR; TCRdb's version includes in-frame clones alone and lacks a portion of them. The table lists thousands of clones, 90% to 95% of them singletons. Germline V CDR1 and CDR2: LNHNV, YYDKDF (reference sequence). This CDR3 region has 12 residues. V lost 0 bases, J lost 10 bases, and 9 bases lay in between. Sequenced material: PBMCs. The gene calls are TRBV15 and TRBJ1-2; no firm D call. This receptor was obtained from a man aged 55 to 70 with colorectal cancer. The CDR3 here is CATSRDVNHYTF. The CDR3 DNA follows: TGTGCCACCAGCAGAGATGTTAACCACTACACCTTC. The full variable domain, in which reference TRBV15 and TRBJ1-2 provide the parts outside the CDR3, is DAMVIQNPRYQVTQFGKPVTLSCSQTLNHNVMYWYQQKSSQAPKLLFHYYDKDFNNEADTPDNFQSRRPNTSFCFLDIRSPGLGDTAMYLCATSRDVNHYTFGSGTRLTVV.